Shown below are 22 T cell receptor beta chains from a single sample sequenced in a study of patients with pleural tuberculosis. One entry per CDR3 protein, called by TCRdb with MiXCR from the reads. The table has around 50,000 distinct CDR3 sequences, 7.3% seen once; the top ten hold roughly 15%. The receptors were gathered from a human donor with pleural tuberculosis.

On this clonotype: Just one base apart from a much larger clone, this may be a read error. This rearrangement joins TRBV29-1 to TRBJ1-5, with 7 bases fitting TRBD1. The V segment lost 4 bases and the J segment 1 base; nucleotides outside the gene matches: 1. The V gene's germline CDR1 is SQVTM and CDR2 ANQGSEA. This CDR3 spans 13 amino acids. CDR3 bases: TGCAGCGTTGCCAGGGGGAGCAATCAGCCCCAGCATTTT. It codes for CSVARGSNQPQHF. The complete variable domain, with remaining parts taken from reference TRBV29-1 and TRBJ1-5, reads SAVISQKPSRDICQRGTSLTIQCQVDSQVTMMFWYRQQPGQSLTLIATANQGSEATYESGFVIDKFPISRPNLTFSTLTVSNMSPEDSSIYLCSVARGSNQPQHFGDGTRLSIL.

Many counts were recorded for this clonotype. This chain links TRBV24-1 with TRBJ2-1; tentatively, D is TRBD2 (5 bases). V was pared by 7 bases and J by 0 bases, with 6 bases between. CDR1 KGHDR and CDR2 SFDVKD come from the germline V gene. CDR3 length: 13 amino acids. The CDR3 loop is CATSDYSYNEQFF. The CDR3 bases are TGTGCCACCAGCGACTACTCCTACAATGAGCAGTTCTTC.

This clonotype occurred many times. One base away lies a much larger clone, so this may be a sequencing read error. The chain carries TRBV28 and TRBJ1-2; 7 positions agree with TRBD1. The CDR3 spans 13 residues. Per the germline V gene, CDR1 is MDHEN and CDR2 is SYDVKM. For the CDR3, the DNA is TGTGCCAGCAGGGGGACAGCTAACTATGGCTACGCCTTC. This translates into CASRGTANYGYAF.

In this sample, this clonotype turned up many times. The V and J genes are TRBV12-3 or TRBV12-4 and TRBJ2-5; 8 bases line up with TRBD1. The V and J ends lost 7 bases and 5 bases, in that order; junction bases with no gene match: 6. The CDR3 sequence is 13 residues long. In nucleotides, the CDR3 is TGTGCCAGCATCCGACAGGGGAGTGAGACCCAGTACTTC. Its translation: CASIRQGSETQYF.

This clonotype was counted ten times or more. The chain carries TRBV24-1 and TRBJ2-1; maybe TRBD2 (5 bases). From germline, CDR1 is KGHDR and CDR2 SFDVKD. This CDR3 has 12 residues. V dropped 3 bases and J dropped 9 bases, with 8 bases sitting between them. For the CDR3, the DNA is TGTGCCACCAGTGATATGGAGGTTGAGCAGTTCTTC. This gives the protein CATSDMEVEQFF.

This rearrangement joins TRBV27 to TRBJ1-1; TRBD1 matches 10 bases. In germline, CDR1 is MNHEY, CDR2 SMNVEV (reference sequence). Unmatched junction bases numbered 8, after V lost 0 bases and J lost 4 bases. The CDR3 runs to 17 residues. This CDR3 reads CASSLSGGQGSSTEAFF. The CDR3 nucleotides are TGTGCCAGCAGTTTATCCGGGGGACAGGGGAGTAGCACTGAAGCTTTCTTT.

This clonotype was recorded many times. The chain links TRBV2 to TRBJ1-2; tentatively, D is TRBD1 (5 bases). The V gene lost 1 base and the J gene lost 6 bases, with 15 bases spanning the gap. The CDR3 is 15 residues long. The germline CDR1 and CDR2 sequences are SNHLY and FYNNEI. This CDR3 is CASSEVGREMDGYTF. The CDR3 nucleotides read TGTGCCAGCAGTGAAGTGGGCAGGGAGATGGATGGCTACACCTTC.

In this sample, this clonotype turned up many times. J is TRBJ1-2 and V is TRBV6-1, with TRBD1 matching 7 bases. The V gene end was trimmed by 2 bases and the J gene end by 2 bases; junction bases not matched to a gene: 5. The CDR3 runs 15 residues. Per germline, CDR1 MNHNS and CDR2 SASEGT. The CDR3 DNA reads TGTGCCAGCAGTGAAACGCACAGGGGCAACTATGGCTACACCTTC. It specifies CASSETHRGNYGYTF.

This clonotype was seen ten or more times. This rearrangement joins TRBV12-3 or TRBV12-4 to TRBJ1-3; TRBD1 agrees at 9 bases. The CDR3 contains 13 residues. With 3 bases clipped from V and 12 bases from J, the junction kept 6 bases outside the gene matches. The CDR3 here is CASSFLPGQGIYF. The CDR3 bases are TGTGCCAGCAGTTTTCTACCGGGACAGGGCATATATTTT.

This chain uses TRBV30 with TRBJ2-2, with no clear D. The V gene's germline CDR1 is GTSNPN and CDR2 SVGIG (reference sequence). There are 13 residues in the CDR3. V was cut by 0 bases and J by 5 bases, with 7 bases left in between. CDR3 bases: TGTGCCTGGAGTGTAGGAGAAACCGGGGAGCTGTTTTTT. Translating it yields CAWSVGETGELFF. Variable domain in full (rest from reference TRBV30 and TRBJ2-2): SQTIHQWPATLVQPVGSPLSLECTVEGTSNPNLYWYRQAAGRGLQLLFYSVGIGQISSEVPQNLSASRPQDRQFILSSKKLLLSDSGFYLCAWSVGETGELFFGEGSRLTVL.

This clonotype was counted only a few times. The V and J genes are TRBV19 and TRBJ2-7, with 7 bases fitting TRBD1. This CDR3 comprises 14 residues. The J segment lost 6 bases and the V segment lost 5 bases, leaving 10 bases of the junction unmatched. Germline CDR1 is LNHDA and CDR2 is SQIVND (reference sequence). As DNA, the CDR3 is TGTGCCAGTAGTTACTCGGGACAGAGCACCGAGCAGTACGTC. Translated, it gives CASSYSGQSTEQYV.

This clonotype was counted ten times or more. V is TRBV5-1 and J is TRBJ1-4, with 7 bases matching TRBD1. CDR3 length equals 13 residues. The germline gives CDR1 SGHRS, CDR2 YFSETQ. V trimming: 4 bases; J trimming: 8 bases; junction bases outside the gene matches: 5. CDR3 residues: CASSPGQAEKLFF. In DNA form, the CDR3 reads TGCGCCAGCAGCCCTGGACAGGCCGAAAAACTGTTTTTT.

The chain carries TRBV5-6 and TRBJ2-2; D uncertain. Germline V gene sequence: CDR1 SGHDT, CDR2 YYEEEE. The CDR3 runs 11 residues. Between the trimmed V and J ends, which lost 7 bases and 8 bases, there was a span of 9 bases. The chain's CDR3 is CASARLGELFF. The CDR3 nucleotides read TGTGCCAGCGCTCGCTTAGGGGAGCTGTTTTTT.

This clonotype occurred many times. The chain employs TRBV6-1 and TRBJ2-5; no firm D call. Trimming cost V 2 bases and J 1 base, with 8 bases left between them. There are 14 residues in the CDR3. CDR1 MNHNS and CDR2 SASEGT come from the germline V gene. DNA of the CDR3: TGTGCCAGCAGTGAAATCTACAGCCAAGAGACCCAGTACTTC. It specifies CASSEIYSQETQYF.

This clonotype occurred many times. The chain carries TRBV24-1 and TRBJ2-3, with TRBD1 matching 7 bases. Germline-derived CDR1 and CDR2 are KGHDR and SFDVKD. The CDR3 runs 15 residues. V trimming: 2 bases; J trimming: 2 bases; junction bases outside the gene matches: 3. The DNA for the CDR3 is TGTGCCACCAGTGATTGGGGACAGTCCACAGATACGCAGTATTTT. Translation gives CATSDWGQSTDTQYF.

This clonotype was picked up many times. V gene TRBV28 combines with J gene TRBJ1-2; D may be TRBD1 (5 bases). The CDR3 spans 15 residues. The V and J ends lost 3 bases and 4 bases respectively, with 15 bases between them. Germline assignment: CDR1 MDHEN and CDR2 SYDVKM. The CDR3 loop is CASSFTTTGGYGYTF. The CDR3 DNA sequence: TGTGCCAGCAGTTTTACTACGACGGGGGGCTATGGCTACACCTTC.

This clonotype was observed a handful of times. The chain uses TRBV20-1 and TRBJ2-5, with D unclear. Germline V gene data show CDR1 as DFQATT and CDR2 as SNEGSKA (reference sequence). Trimming pared 6 bases from V and 2 bases from J, leaving 13 bases between. The CDR3 is 13 residues long. CDR3 amino acids: CSAKRAEQETQYF. The CDR3, as DNA: TGCAGTGCCAAACGGGCCGAGCAAGAGACCCAGTACTTC.

This clonotype was seen many times. V and J are TRBV12-3 or TRBV12-4 and TRBJ2-1; tentative D call: TRBD2 (6 bases). V shed 7 bases and J shed 2 bases, with 15 bases lying between them. CDR3 size: 15 residues. CDR3 amino acids: CASISSGRPYNEQFF. The CDR3 DNA reads as TGTGCCAGCATCTCCAGCGGGCGACCCTACAATGAGCAGTTCTTC.

This clonotype has a count of ten or more. The genes are TRBV6-2 or TRBV6-3 and TRBJ2-5; 7 nucleotides agree with TRBD1. CDR1 MNHEY and CDR2 SVGEGT come from the germline V gene. The CDR3 contains 16 residues. The V and J ends lost 2 bases and 0 bases, in that order; junction bases with no gene match: 6. In DNA form, the CDR3 reads TGTGCCAGCAGTTACCTGAGGGACAGTTACCAAGAGACCCAGTACTTC. Its translation: CASSYLRDSYQETQYF.

The genes are TRBV2 and TRBJ2-1, with 7 bases matching TRBD1. The CDR3 consists of 12 residues. The V gene's germline CDR1 is SNHLY and CDR2 FYNNEI. The V segment lost 8 bases and the J segment 13 bases; nucleotides outside the gene matches: 11. The CDR3 DNA follows: TGTGCCAGCGCCAGAGAGGACAGGATACAGTTCTTC. This encodes CASAREDRIQFF.

This clonotype was seen ten or more times. CDR3 in DNA: TGTGCCAGCAGTTTACGACACACTACCCAGCCCCAGCATTTT. Translated, it gives CASSLRHTTQPQHF. The V and J genes are TRBV28 and TRBJ1-5, with D unresolved. Trimming took off 2 bases at V and 7 bases at J, with 12 bases between the two ends. Germline V CDR1 and CDR2: MDHEN, SYDVKM. The CDR3 is 14 residues long.

Relative to its sample, this clonotype is medium-sized. The chain's CDR3 is CASSVRGGQETQYF. Here the CDR3 DNA reads TGTGCCAGCAGTGTACGTGGAGGGCAAGAGACCCAGTACTTC. This chain connects TRBV25-1 to TRBJ2-5; weak D call: TRBD2 (6 bases). From germline, CDR1 is MGHDK and CDR2 SYGVNS. Trimming pared 4 bases from V and 2 bases from J, leaving 11 bases between. There are 14 residues in the CDR3.